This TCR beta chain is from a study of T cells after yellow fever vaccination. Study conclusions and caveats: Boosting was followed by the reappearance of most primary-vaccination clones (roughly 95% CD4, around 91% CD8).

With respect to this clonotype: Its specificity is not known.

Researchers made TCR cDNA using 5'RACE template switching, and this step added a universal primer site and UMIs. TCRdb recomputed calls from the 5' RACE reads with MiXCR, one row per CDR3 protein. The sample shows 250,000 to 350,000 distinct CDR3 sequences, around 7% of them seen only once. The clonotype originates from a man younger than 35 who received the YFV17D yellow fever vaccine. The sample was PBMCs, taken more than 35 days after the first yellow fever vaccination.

CDR3 sequence reads: CAIRATGRNNQPQHF. The CDR3 DNA is TGTGCCATCAGGGCCACAGGGAGGAACAATCAGCCCCAGCATTTT. J is TRBJ1-5 and V is TRBV10-3; D is perhaps TRBD1 (6 bases). CDR3 length equals 15 residues. The V gene's germline CDR1 is ENHRY and CDR2 SYGVKD. V was cut by 6 bases and J by 3 bases, with 15 bases left in between.